Presented here are 10 T cell receptor beta chains from one specimen sequenced in a study of T cell responses to AZD1222 COVID-19 vaccine. Here immunoSEQ multiplex PCR was the method, and the copy in TCRdb shows in-frame clones only, minus some. The sample lists under 300,000 clones; 85% to 95% were seen once. This sample comprised peripheral blood, obtained on day 0 of AZD1222 vaccination. The receptor source for this set is an adult in good health.

For this clone: Other DNA sequences in the sample encode the same CDR3. V gene TRBV5-1 combines with J gene TRBJ1-1, with D possibly TRBD1 on 5 matching bases. This CDR3 is 13 amino acids long. Trimming shortened V by 2 bases and J by 1 base, and 6 bases separated the two germline ends. The V gene's germline CDR1 is SGHRS and CDR2 YFSETQ. The CDR3 DNA is TGCGCCAGCAGCTTCACAGGGAACACTGAAGCTTTCTTT. Its protein product is CASSFTGNTEAFF.

About this clone: This likely traces to a read error, being one base from a far larger clone. The chain recombines TRBV9 with TRBJ2-7; TRBD1 is a possible D gene (6 bases). CDR1 is SGDLS, CDR2 YYNGEE, per germline. Trimming removed 0 bases at V and 2 bases at J, with 6 bases between. This CDR3 has 13 residues. The CDR3 DNA follows: TGTGCCAGCAGCGTAGGGACAGCCTACGAGCAGTACTTC. The encoded protein is CASSVGTAYEQYF. The variable domain in full, completed from reference TRBV9 and TRBJ2-7, reads DSGVTQTPKHLITATGQRVTLRCSPRSGDLSVYWYQQSLDQGLQFLIQYYNGEERAKGNILERFSAQQFPDLHSELNLSSLELGDSALYFCASSVGTAYEQYFGPGTRLTVT.

The chain carries TRBV7-9 and TRBJ2-7; D assignment may be TRBD1 or TRBD2 (5 bases each). The germline CDR1 and CDR2 sequences are SEHNR and FQNEAQ (reference sequence). V was cut by 8 bases and J by 0 bases, with 14 bases left in between. The CDR3 runs to 14 residues. CDR3 residues: CASAGRGPSYEQYF. The CDR3 DNA is TGTGCCAGCGCGGGTAGGGGCCCCTCCTACGAGCAGTACTTC.

The chain combines TRBV6-2 or TRBV6-3 with TRBJ1-4; D may be TRBD1 (5 bases). The germline gives CDR1 MNHEY, CDR2 SVGEGT. V was cut by 5 bases and J by 6 bases, with 16 bases left in between. CDR3 length equals 15 residues. CDR3 DNA sequence: TGTGCCAGCAGTACCTGGGACGCTCGGGATGAAAAACTGTTTTTT. Its translation is CASSTWDARDEKLFF.

This clone has only a few counts. The gene calls are TRBV28 and TRBJ1-2, with TRBD1 as a possible D gene (5 bases). CDR3 size: 13 residues. V was shortened by 3 bases and J by 6 bases, with 11 bases between the two germline ends. The germline CDR1 and CDR2 sequences are MDHEN and SYDVKM. CDR3 in amino acids: CASSLGPLNGYTF. CDR3 sequence (DNA): TGTGCCAGCAGTTTGGGGCCCCTAAATGGCTACACCTTC.

The chain has TRBV2 and TRBJ2-2; D unresolved. CDR3 length equals 13 residues. CDR1 SNHLY and CDR2 FYNNEI come from the germline V gene. Trimming left V 7 bases short and J 3 bases short, with 9 bases between. CDR3 residues: CASNWLDTGELFF. CDR3 bases: TGTGCCAGCAACTGGTTGGACACCGGGGAGCTGTTTTTT. Variable domain in full (rest from reference TRBV2 and TRBJ2-2): EPEVTQTPSHQVTQMGQEVILRCVPISNHLYFYWYRQILGQKVEFLVSFYNNEISEKSEIFDDQFSVERPDGSNFTLKIRSTKLEDSAMYFCASNWLDTGELFFGEGSRLTVL.

This rearrangement joins TRBV20-1 to TRBJ2-1; D is unclear. This CDR3 has 10 amino acids. The germline gives CDR1 DFQATT, CDR2 SNEGSKA (reference sequence). V was cut by 1 base and J by 10 bases, with 5 bases left in between. Written as DNA, the CDR3 is TGCAGTGCTAGAGCGGGCGAGCAGTTCTTC. Translation: CSARAGEQFF.

The chain couples TRBV25-1 to TRBJ2-7; the D gene could be TRBD1 or TRBD2 (6 bases each). The CDR3 is made up of 13 amino acids. V lost 6 bases and J 5 bases, leaving 14 bases between the germline ends. Germline CDR1 is MGHDK and CDR2 is SYGVNS. The CDR3 spells CASSEGGSHEQYF. DNA for the CDR3: TGTGCCAGCAGCGAAGGGGGGAGCCACGAGCAGTACTTC.

The CDR3, as DNA: TGCGCCAGCAGCCAAGCTGGGGGCGCTATGGAGACCCAGTACTTC. It is translated as CASSQAGGAMETQYF. This chain links TRBV4-1 with TRBJ2-5; D may be TRBD1 (6 bases). V was shortened by 1 base and J by 5 bases, with 14 bases between the two germline ends. CDR3 length: 15 residues. CDR1 is MGHRA and CDR2 is YSYEKL in the germline V gene.

This chain links TRBV5-5 with TRBJ1-1; perhaps TRBD1 as D (5 bases). The CDR3 is 14 residues long. Germline V CDR1 and CDR2: SGHKS, YYEKEE (reference sequence). V lost 4 bases and J 1 base, leaving 11 bases between the germline ends. CDR3 in amino acids: CASSEGVGNTEAFF. The DNA for the CDR3 is TGTGCCAGCAGCGAAGGGGTGGGGAACACTGAAGCTTTCTTT.